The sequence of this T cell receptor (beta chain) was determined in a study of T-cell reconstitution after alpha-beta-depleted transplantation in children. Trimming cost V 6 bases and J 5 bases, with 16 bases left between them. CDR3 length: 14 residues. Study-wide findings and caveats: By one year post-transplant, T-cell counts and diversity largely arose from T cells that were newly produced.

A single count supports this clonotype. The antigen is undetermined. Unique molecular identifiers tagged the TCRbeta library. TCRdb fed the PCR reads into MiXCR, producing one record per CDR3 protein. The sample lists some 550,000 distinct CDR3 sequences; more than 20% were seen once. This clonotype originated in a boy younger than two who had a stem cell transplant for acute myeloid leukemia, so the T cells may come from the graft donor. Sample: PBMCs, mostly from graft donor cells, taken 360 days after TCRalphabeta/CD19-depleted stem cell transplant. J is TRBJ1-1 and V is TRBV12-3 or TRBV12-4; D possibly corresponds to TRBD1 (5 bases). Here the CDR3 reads CASSSSGWGTEAFF. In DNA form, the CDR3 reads TGTGCCAGCAGCTCCTCGGGGTGGGGGACTGAAGCTTTCTTT.